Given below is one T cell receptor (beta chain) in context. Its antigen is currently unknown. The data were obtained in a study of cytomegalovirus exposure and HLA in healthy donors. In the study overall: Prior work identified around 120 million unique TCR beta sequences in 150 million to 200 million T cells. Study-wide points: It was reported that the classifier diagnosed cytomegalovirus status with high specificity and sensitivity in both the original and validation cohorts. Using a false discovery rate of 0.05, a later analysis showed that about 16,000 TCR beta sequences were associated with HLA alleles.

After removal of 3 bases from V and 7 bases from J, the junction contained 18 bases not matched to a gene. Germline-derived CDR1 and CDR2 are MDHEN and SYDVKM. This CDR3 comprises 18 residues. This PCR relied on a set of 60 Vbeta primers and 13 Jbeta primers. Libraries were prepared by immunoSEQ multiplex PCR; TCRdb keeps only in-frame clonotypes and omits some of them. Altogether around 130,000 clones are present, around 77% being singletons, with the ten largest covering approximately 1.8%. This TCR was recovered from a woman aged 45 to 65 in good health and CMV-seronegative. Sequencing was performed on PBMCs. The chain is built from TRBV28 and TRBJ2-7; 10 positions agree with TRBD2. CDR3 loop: CASSFHVIAGGFQGEQYF. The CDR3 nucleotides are TGTGCCAGCAGTTTCCATGTGATAGCGGGAGGCTTTCAAGGGGAGCAGTACTTC.